This record covers a single TCR beta chain. The sample comes from a study of OX40 agonist ivuxolimab in advanced cancers. Overall study context: Patients were treated with intravenous ivuxolimab, dosed at 0.01 to 10 mg/kg and infused every 2 weeks. The mean age was approximately 56 years, ranging from about 20 to 90, with 82.7% of participants male.

Trimming cost V 2 bases and J 5 bases, with 17 bases left between them. Per the germline V gene, CDR1 is GTSNPN and CDR2 is SVGIG (reference sequence). The CDR3 consists of 15 residues. It was autoimmune disease history or systemic immunosuppression that excluded patients. Clones were sequenced by immunoSEQ multiplex PCR, and TCRdb holds only the in-frame ones, with some missing. The data hold 55,000 to 75,000 clones, with 87% observed a single time. This sequence was found in an adult with an advanced solid tumor such as melanoma, head and neck, liver or kidney cancer. The V call is TRBV30, the J call TRBJ2-3; D possibly matches TRBD1 or TRBD2 (5 bases each). This material consisted of CD4+ or CD8+ T cells sorted from blood, taken in a trial of the OX40 agonist ivuxolimab. CDR3 coding DNA: TGTGCCTGGAGTAGCGGAACAGGTTCGATAGATACGCAGTATTTT. Its translation: CAWSSGTGSIDTQYF.